One sample yielded the 22 T cell receptor beta chains listed below, sequenced in a study of T cells in Graves' hyperthyroidism and ophthalmopathy. Amplification of TCR beta CDR3 regions used RNA as the template. Primed by the HTBI set, a first-round RT-PCR was run on the TCR CDR3. TCRdb itself ran the multiplex PCR reads through MiXCR, one entry per CDR3 protein. The data show approximately 400,000 distinct CDR3 sequences, with roughly 15% seen just once and around 19% held by the top ten. What was sequenced was blood. The receptors stem from a woman in her 30s with Graves' ophthalmopathy.

CDR3 bases: TGTGCCAGCACCAGGGGGCTGGGGGCCAACGTCCTGACTTTC. It yields the protein CASTRGLGANVLTF. V is TRBV2 and J is TRBJ2-6; 8 bases align to TRBD1. The CDR3 runs to 14 residues. V shed 7 bases and J 4 bases; nucleotides not matched to a gene: 3. Germline V gene sequence: CDR1 SNHLY, CDR2 FYNNEI. Full variable domain (missing parts from reference TRBV2 and TRBJ2-6): EPEVTQTPSHQVTQMGQEVILRCVPISNHLYFYWYRQILGQKVEFLVSFYNNEISEKSEIFDDQFSVERPDGSNFTLKIRSTKLEDSAMYFCASTRGLGANVLTFGAGSRLTVL.

This clonotype was detected ten times or more. The chain employs TRBV11-1 and TRBJ1-1; D remains ambiguous. This CDR3 has 13 amino acids. Deletions cut 1 base from V and 4 bases from J, with 7 bases between. Germline values: CDR1 SGHAT, CDR2 FQDESV (reference sequence). The CDR3 DNA is TGTGCCAGCAGCTTAGGCCGGGCCACTGAAGCTTTCTTT. The encoded protein is CASSLGRATEAFF.

At least ten counts were recorded for this clonotype. The V call is TRBV18, the J call TRBJ2-2; D is uncertain. The germline CDR1 and CDR2 sequences are KGHSH and LQKENI. The CDR3 extends over 14 amino acids. Trimming left V 7 bases short and J 0 bases short, with 9 bases between. CDR3 sequence: CASFTRTNTGELFF. DNA for the CDR3: TGTGCCAGCTTCACTCGGACGAACACCGGGGAGCTGTTTTTT.

This clonotype was seen at least ten times. The chain has TRBV10-3 and TRBJ2-5, with TRBD2 identical over 7 bases. Germline V lookup: CDR1 ENHRY, CDR2 SYGVKD. The trim removed 4 bases at V and 5 bases at J, leaving 13 bases unmatched. This CDR3 is 16 amino acids long. The CDR3, as DNA: TGTGCCATCAGTGCGGGAGAAGCGGGAACACTTGAGACCCAGTACTTC. Protein sequence: CAISAGEAGTLETQYF.

The sample holds many counts of this clonotype. The chain uses TRBV7-2 and TRBJ1-1; unclear D gene. Trimming pared 0 bases from V and 0 bases from J, leaving 8 bases between. This CDR3 has 15 residues. The germline CDR1 and CDR2 sequences are SGHTA and FQGNSA. For the CDR3, the DNA is TGTGCCAGCAGCTTAGCGGGGTTCATGAACACTGAAGCTTTCTTT. Translated: CASSLAGFMNTEAFF.

This clonotype came up many times. This chain joins TRBV2 and TRBJ2-1; 8 bases align to TRBD2. The ends lost 8 bases at V and 6 bases at J; junction bases unmatched: 18. From germline, CDR1 is SNHLY and CDR2 FYNNEI. The CDR3 runs to 17 residues. The CDR3 DNA sequence: TGTGCCAGCGGTAGAGACGACGGGACTAGGCCGGGCAATGAGCAGTTCTTC. Protein: CASGRDDGTRPGNEQFF.

This clonotype was seen repeatedly, ten times or more. The chain has TRBV27 and TRBJ2-1; D is unresolved. V was trimmed by 10 bases and J by 7 bases, leaving 11 bases between them. The CDR3 has 11 amino acids. Germline assignment: CDR1 MNHEY and CDR2 SMNVEV (reference sequence). The CDR3 loop reads CATQVSNEQFF. CDR3 DNA: TGTGCCACCCAAGTGTCAAATGAGCAGTTCTTC.

This clonotype came up many times. The chain links TRBV28 to TRBJ1-2; D gene uncertain. The CDR3 runs 15 residues. The V and J ends lost 2 bases and 0 bases respectively, with 10 bases between them. Germline V lookup: CDR1 MDHEN, CDR2 SYDVKM. CDR3 nucleotides: TGTGCCAGCAGTTTAAGGCGGGAGGCTAACTATGGCTACACCTTC. It is translated as CASSLRREANYGYTF.

Ten or more counts support this clonotype. The chain couples TRBV20-1 to TRBJ2-7; tentatively, D is TRBD2 (5 bases). Per the germline V gene, CDR1 is DFQATT and CDR2 is SNEGSKA (reference sequence). This CDR3 is built from 13 residues. Trimming left V 1 base short and J 2 bases short, with 9 bases between. For the CDR3, the DNA is TGCAGTGCTAGAGGGCGGGCCGCCTACGAGCAGTACTTC. Translation: CSARGRAAYEQYF.

This clonotype has at least ten counts. The chain joins TRBV7-6 to TRBJ2-2; possible D gene TRBD2, 6 bases. Germline V CDR1 and CDR2: SGHVS, FNYEAQ. V was shortened by 0 bases and J by 2 bases, with 22 bases between the two germline ends. The CDR3 contains 20 residues. The CDR3 is CASSLARYPGSGLNTGELFF. The CDR3 region has the DNA TGTGCCAGCAGCTTAGCGCGATATCCAGGGTCAGGACTAAACACCGGGGAGCTGTTTTTT. The full variable domain, its missing parts supplied by reference TRBV7-6 and TRBJ2-2, is GAGVSQSPRYKVTKRGQDVALRCDPISGHVSLYWYRQALGQGPEFLTYFNYEAQQDKSGLPNDRFSAERPEGSISTLTIQRTEQRDSAMYRCASSLARYPGSGLNTGELFFGEGSRLTVL.

This clonotype was counted a few times. The chain's CDR3 is CASSFMGKGTQYF. The CDR3 DNA sequence: TGTGCCAGCAGTTTTATGGGTAAGGGGACCCAGTACTTC. The V and J genes are TRBV12-3 or TRBV12-4 and TRBJ2-5; D gene uncertain. Trimming took 3 bases from V and 7 from J, leaving 12 bases between them. The CDR3 covers 13 residues.

This clonotype has at least ten counts. The V gene is TRBV10-3, the J gene TRBJ2-2, with TRBD1 identical over 11 bases. V lost 3 bases, J lost 4 bases, and 4 bases stayed unmatched. The germline V gene has CDR1 ENHRY and CDR2 SYGVKD. The CDR3 is made up of 16 amino acids. As DNA, the CDR3 is TGTGCCATCAGTGAAACGGGACAGGGGGGCACCGGGGAGCTGTTTTTT. The encoded protein is CAISETGQGGTGELFF.

The chain recombines TRBV20-1 with TRBJ1-4, with D possibly matching TRBD1 (6 bases). The CDR3 contains 16 residues. The germline gives CDR1 DFQATT, CDR2 SNEGSKA (reference sequence). V was pared by 3 bases and J by 7 bases, with 21 bases between. CDR3 loop: CSARGHPLGLGEKLFF. DNA for the CDR3: TGCAGTGCTAGGGGACACCCCCTTGGACTAGGTGAAAAACTGTTTTTT.

This clonotype was seen repeatedly, ten times or more. V gene TRBV12-3 or TRBV12-4 combines with J gene TRBJ1-1, with D unclear. The CDR3 loop spans 13 amino acids. Trimming cost V 8 bases and J 5 bases, with 15 bases left between them. CDR3 nucleotide sequence: TGTGCCAGCGTCCCCTTACCGGGGACTGAAGCTTTCTTT. Translation: CASVPLPGTEAFF.

Ten or more counts support this clonotype. CDR3 residues: CSASRREPYEQYF. CDR3 in DNA: TGCAGCGCGAGCCGCAGGGAGCCCTACGAGCAGTACTTC. The chain uses TRBV29-1 and TRBJ2-7; D may match TRBD1 or TRBD2 (5 bases each). Per the germline V gene, CDR1 is SQVTM and CDR2 is ANQGSEA. The V and J ends lost 7 bases and 2 bases respectively, with 15 bases between them. The CDR3 extends over 13 amino acids.

This clonotype has at least ten counts. The rearrangement uses TRBV10-3 and TRBJ1-2; D is perhaps TRBD1 (5 bases). Trimming removed 6 bases at V and 0 bases at J, with 11 bases between. CDR1 and CDR2 from the germline V gene are ENHRY and SYGVKD. This CDR3 comprises 14 residues. This CDR3 reads CAISRDLANYGYTF. The CDR3 nucleotides read TGTGCCATCAGCCGGGACCTAGCTAACTATGGCTACACCTTC.

This clonotype was recorded many times. V and J are TRBV30 and TRBJ2-7; tentatively, D is TRBD1 or TRBD2 (5 bases each). Per the germline V gene, CDR1 is GTSNPN and CDR2 is SVGIG (reference sequence). The CDR3 sequence is 14 residues long. Trimming took 0 bases from V and 6 from J, leaving 15 bases between them. In nucleotides, the CDR3 is TGTGCCTGGAGTGTAGGGACGACCTGGGGCGAGCAGTACTTC. Translating it yields CAWSVGTTWGEQYF.

The chain combines TRBV6-1 with TRBJ2-2; D is possibly TRBD1 (6 bases). V lost 6 bases and J lost 2, with 13 bases in between. The CDR3 sequence is 15 residues long. Germline V gene data show CDR1 as MNHNS and CDR2 as SASEGT. CDR3 protein: CASSHTGTNTGELFF. DNA for the CDR3: TGTGCCAGCAGCCACACCGGGACAAACACCGGGGAGCTGTTTTTT.

At least ten counts were recorded for this clonotype. V is TRBV28 and J is TRBJ2-3; 13 bases map to TRBD2. The trim removed 7 bases at V and 1 base at J, leaving 2 bases unmatched. This CDR3 comprises 15 residues. Germline CDR1 is MDHEN and CDR2 is SYDVKM. CDR3 sequence: CASKGLAGGTDTQYF. The CDR3 DNA follows: TGTGCCAGCAAAGGACTAGCGGGGGGCACAGATACGCAGTATTTT.

This clonotype showed up many times. This chain joins TRBV20-1 and TRBJ2-3, with 7 bases that match TRBD2. Germline CDR1 DFQATT, CDR2 SNEGSKA (reference sequence). The CDR3 contains 17 residues. The trim removed 4 bases at V and 2 bases at J, leaving 15 bases unmatched. The CDR3 protein is CSAIRNGGNRNTDTQYF. The CDR3 DNA reads as TGCAGTGCTATTAGAAACGGGGGGAACCGGAACACAGATACGCAGTATTTT.

This clonotype was seen at least ten times. The gene calls are TRBV12-3 or TRBV12-4 and TRBJ2-5, with D tentatively TRBD2 (7 bases). V lost 9 bases and J lost 3, with 23 bases in between. The CDR3 runs 16 residues. The CDR3 DNA is TGTGCCAGTAACAATGGAGGTGCGGGGGCGAAAGAGACCCAGTACTTC. Translation gives CASNNGGAGAKETQYF.

This clonotype was seen many times. The CDR3 nucleotides are TGCAGCGCTGGGGGACTAGCGGGGGCCCCCCCATACGAGCAGTACTTC. Translated, it gives CSAGGLAGAPPYEQYF. The gene calls are TRBV29-1 and TRBJ2-7, with 14 bases aligning to TRBD2. Trimming cost V 7 bases and J 4 bases; bases outside gene matches: 12. Germline V gene sequence: CDR1 SQVTM, CDR2 ANQGSEA. The CDR3 sequence is 16 residues long.